This TCR beta chain was retrieved from a study of identical twins. TCRdb analysed the 5' RACE reads with MiXCR anew, one entry per CDR3 protein. The sample consists of around 530,000 distinct CDR3 sequences, over 12% of them appearing once. Study-level results: Alpha sequences out of frame and shared by twins had excess low generation probability.

Germline V lookup: CDR1 SEHNR, CDR2 FQNEAQ (reference sequence). This CDR3 comprises 14 residues. J gave up 7 bases and V 4 bases, and 6 bases lay outside the gene matches. In this sample, this clonotype turned up many times. Its matching antigen is unknown. This sample also belongs to another study, concerning yellow fever vaccine responses in identical twins.

This receptor was obtained from a woman younger than 35 in good health. This chain joins TRBV7-9 and TRBJ2-5; TRBD1 matches at 10 bases. The sequenced material came from CD4+ T cells sorted from blood. Here the CDR3 reads CASSSSGTGVTQYF. CDR3 coding DNA: TGTGCCAGCAGCTCCTCCGGGACAGGGGTGACCCAGTACTTC.